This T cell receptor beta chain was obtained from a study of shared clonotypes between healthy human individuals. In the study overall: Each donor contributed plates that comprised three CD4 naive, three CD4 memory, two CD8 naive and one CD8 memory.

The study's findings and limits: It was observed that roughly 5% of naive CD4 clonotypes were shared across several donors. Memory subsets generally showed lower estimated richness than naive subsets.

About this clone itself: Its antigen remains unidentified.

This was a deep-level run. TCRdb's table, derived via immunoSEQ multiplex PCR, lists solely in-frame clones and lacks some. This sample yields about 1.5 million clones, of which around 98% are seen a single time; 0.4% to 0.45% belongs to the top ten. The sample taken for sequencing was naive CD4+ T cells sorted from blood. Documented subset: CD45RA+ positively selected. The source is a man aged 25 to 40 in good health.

CDR3 DNA: TGTGCCAGCAGTGGGAGCGGGACCGGGGAGCTGTTTTTT. Translation: CASSGSGTGELFF. V gene TRBV6-6 combines with J gene TRBJ2-2; a possible D gene is TRBD2 (6 bases). The germline V gene has CDR1 MNHNY and CDR2 SVGAGI (reference sequence). The CDR3 consists of 13 residues. The V end lost 5 bases, the J end lost 5 bases, and 9 bases lay between the germline ends.